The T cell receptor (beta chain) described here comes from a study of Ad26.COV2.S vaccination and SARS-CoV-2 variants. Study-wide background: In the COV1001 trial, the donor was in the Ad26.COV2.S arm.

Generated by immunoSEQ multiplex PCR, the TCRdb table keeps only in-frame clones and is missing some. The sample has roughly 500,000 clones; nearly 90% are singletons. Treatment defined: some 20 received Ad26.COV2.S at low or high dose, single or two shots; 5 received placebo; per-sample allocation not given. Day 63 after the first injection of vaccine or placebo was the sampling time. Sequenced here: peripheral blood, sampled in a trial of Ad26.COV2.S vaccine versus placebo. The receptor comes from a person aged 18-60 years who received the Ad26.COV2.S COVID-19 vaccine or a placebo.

The DNA of the CDR3 is TGTGCCAGTAGTAGGGGGGCAGGGCAGTTCTTC. Its translation: CASSRGAGQFF. The chain combines TRBV19 with TRBJ2-1, with D perhaps TRBD1 or TRBD2 (6 bases each). This CDR3 spans 11 amino acids. The V gene's germline CDR1 is LNHDA and CDR2 SQIVND (reference sequence). V lost 4 bases and J lost 12, with 10 bases in between.